One and the same sample provided the 5 T cell receptor beta chains below, sequenced in a study of T cell changes during pregnancy in multiple sclerosis. Profiling relied on immunoSEQ multiplex PCR, and the TCRdb table lists in-frame clones only, not all of them. The repertoire holds 27,000 or so clones, around nine tenths seen once, with 8.3% in the top ten. The starting material was CD8+ T cells from peripheral blood mononuclear cells, obtained in the second trimester of pregnancy. These TCRs come from a female donor with multiple sclerosis, enrolled in a pregnancy study.

DNA for the CDR3: TGTGCCAGCAGCTTTATACAGGGCTCACCCCTCCACTTT. Its translation: CASSFIQGSPLHF. The genes are TRBV5-4 and TRBJ1-6; tentative D call: TRBD1 (6 bases). The CDR3 is made up of 13 amino acids. V dropped 2 bases and J dropped 10 bases, with 10 bases sitting between them. CDR1 SGHNT and CDR2 YYREEE come from the germline V gene (reference sequence).

The J gene is TRBJ1-1, the V gene TRBV19; D unresolved. V lost 0 bases and J lost 1, with 12 bases in between. This CDR3 region has 16 residues. Germline V CDR1 and CDR2: LNHDA, SQIVND (reference sequence). CDR3 loop: CASSIEPGNSNTEAFF. CDR3 coding DNA: TGTGCCAGTAGTATAGAGCCCGGGAACTCGAACACTGAAGCTTTCTTT.

The chain couples TRBV9 to TRBJ2-3, with TRBD2 as a possible D gene (6 bases). CDR1 SGDLS and CDR2 YYNGEE come from the germline V gene. Trimming removed 3 bases at V and 2 bases at J, with 22 bases between. The CDR3 has 18 residues. The chain's CDR3 is CASSALPGLSTDTDTQYF. CDR3 bases: TGTGCCAGCAGCGCCCTCCCCGGACTATCAACTGACACAGATACGCAGTATTTT.

Within the sample, this clone is medium-sized (0.01 to 0.1%). The CDR3 coding sequence is TGTGCCAGCAGTTTGACAGGGGGTACCCAAGAGACCCAGTACTTC. It yields the protein CASSLTGGTQETQYF. This chain connects TRBV6-1 to TRBJ2-5; 9 bases match TRBD1. CDR1 and CDR2 from the germline V gene are MNHNS and SASEGT. The ends lost 5 bases at V and 1 base at J; junction bases unmatched: 5. The CDR3 runs 15 residues.

The chain joins TRBV5-4 to TRBJ2-1, with D unresolved. There are 12 residues in the CDR3. The V and J ends lost 1 base and 13 bases respectively, with 12 bases between them. Germline values: CDR1 SGHNT, CDR2 YYREEE (reference sequence). CDR3: CASSLYGSEQFF. CDR3 bases: TGTGCCAGCAGCTTGTATGGCTCTGAACAGTTCTTC. Full variable domain (remainder filled in from reference TRBV5-4 and TRBJ2-1): ETGVTQSPTHLIKTRGQQVTLRCSSQSGHNTVSWYQQALGQGPQFIFQYYREEENGRGNFPPRFSGLQFPNYSSELNVNALELDDSALYLCASSLYGSEQFFGPGTRLTVL.